This TCR beta chain emerged from a study of radiotherapy plus CTLA-4 blockade in lung cancer. In the study overall: Among all patients, approximately 17% showed objective responses, while more than 25% had disease control. Study-level findings and limits: Per reports, early blood T cell clone dynamics, plus interferon-beta, forecast response most strongly. Radiotherapy plus ipilimumab was followed by expansion in blood of tumor-derived TCR clones.

A remark on this clone: What it binds is unknown.

Ipilimumab CTLA-4 blockade and focal radiation were given to patients with chemo-refractory metastatic non-small-cell lung cancer. Clones were read by immunoSEQ multiplex PCR, and TCRdb kept only the in-frame ones, dropping some. The sample records tens of thousands of clones, about 85% being singletons. Material: peripheral blood, obtained from a patient treated with radiotherapy plus ipilimumab. The source is a human donor with non-small cell lung cancer who had a complete response to radiotherapy plus ipilimumab.

This CDR3 is CSARVFTEAFF. The CDR3 nucleotides are TGCAGTGCTAGAGTATTCACTGAAGCTTTCTTT. The genes are TRBV20-1 and TRBJ1-1; D gene unclear. CDR3 size: 11 residues. V lost 1 base, J lost 4 bases, and 4 bases lay in between. CDR1 is DFQATT and CDR2 is SNEGSKA in the germline V gene (reference sequence).